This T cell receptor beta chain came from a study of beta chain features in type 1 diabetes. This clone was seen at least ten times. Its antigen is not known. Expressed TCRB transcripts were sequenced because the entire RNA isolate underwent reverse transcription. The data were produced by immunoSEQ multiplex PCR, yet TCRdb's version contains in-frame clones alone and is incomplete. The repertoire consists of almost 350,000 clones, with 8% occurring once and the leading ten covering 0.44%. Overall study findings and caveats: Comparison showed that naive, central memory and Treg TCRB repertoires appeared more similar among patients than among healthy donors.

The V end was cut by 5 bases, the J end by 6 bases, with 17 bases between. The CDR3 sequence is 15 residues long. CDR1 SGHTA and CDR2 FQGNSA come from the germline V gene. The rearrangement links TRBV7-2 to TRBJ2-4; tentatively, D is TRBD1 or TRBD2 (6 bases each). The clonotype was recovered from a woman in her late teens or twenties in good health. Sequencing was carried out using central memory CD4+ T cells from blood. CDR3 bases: TGTGCCAGCAGCCTAGGGGGGCAGGCGGGAAACATTCAGTACTTC. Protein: CASSLGGQAGNIQYF.